These T cell receptor beta chains were read from a single sample in a study of control samples from healthy donors and cancer patients. TCRdb's copy holds only in-frame clones and misses some; the assay was immunoSEQ multiplex PCR. This table holds about 84,000 clones, 75% to 85% found once. Sequences were obtained from PBMCs. These receptors were taken from a man aged 55 to 70 with head and neck cancer. The CDR3 runs from the conserved cysteine through the conserved F or W. A D gene is named only where the DNA matches it firmly. A row's size may be missing; if present it is once, few, many or a size class.

TRBV12-3/TRBV12-4	TRBD1	.	13	TRBJ2-5	TGTGCCAGCAGTTTTAAGGGGGCAGAGACCCAGTACTTC	CASSFKGAETQYF
TRBV19	.	.	13	TRBJ2-4	TGTGCCAGTAGTAGCGGGACTGCGAACATTCAGTACTTC	CASSSGTANIQYF
TRBV4-1	TRBD2	.	14	TRBJ2-7	TGCGCCAGCAGCGAGGGACTAGCGTACTACGAGCAGTACTTC	CASSEGLAYYEQYF
TRBV7-6	.	.	14	TRBJ2-2	TGTGCCAGCACCCCAAGGGGGGGATCCGGGGAGCTGTTTTTT	CASTPRGGSGELFF
TRBV19	TRBD2	.	15	TRBJ2-1	TGTGCCAGTAGTTCCCGGACTAGCGGGAGCAATGAGCAGTTCTTC	CASSSRTSGSNEQFF
TRBV27	.	.	11	TRBJ1-2	TGTGCCAGCAGCGGGGGCTATGGCTACACCTTC	CASSGGYGYTF
TRBV28	.	few	13	TRBJ1-5	TGTGCCAGCACCCGGGGGGGTTGGCAGCCCCAGCATTTT	CASTRGGWQPQHF
TRBV7-9	.	few	17	TRBJ1-2	TGTGCCAGCAGCTTGGGACTCCCGATTATCACCAACTATGGCTACACCTTC	CASSLGLPIITNYGYTF
TRBV11-3	TRBD1	.	15	TRBJ2-2	TGTGCCAGCAGCTTAGGACAGGGGAGGTTCGGGGAGCTGTTTTTT	CASSLGQGRFGELFF
TRBV5-4	.	.	16	TRBJ2-3	TGTGCCAGCAGCTTGGGGGGCCAGCTATCCACAGATACGCAGTATTTT	CASSLGGQLSTDTQYF
TRBV28	.	.	18	TRBJ2-7	TGTGCCAGCAGTTCCGGAAACTCACCGGGACACGGTTTTTACGAGCAGTACTTC	CASSSGNSPGHGFYEQYF
TRBV28	TRBD2	.	15	TRBJ2-7	TGTGCCAGCAGTTTTCAGGGAGCGGGAGTGGCCGAGCAGTACTTC	CASSFQGAGVAEQYF
TRBV5-1	TRBD2	.	15	TRBJ2-1	TGCGCCAGCAGCTTGAGAGCGGGAGGGAACAATGAGCAGTTCTTC	CASSLRAGGNNEQFF
TRBV10-1	.	once	13	TRBJ2-7	TGCGCCAGCAATACAGGGAGCTCCTACGAGCAGTACTTC	CASNTGSSYEQYF
TRBV19	.	.	16	TRBJ2-4	TGTGCCAGTAGTACCCGACAGGAGCGGGGCAAAAACATTCAGTACTTC	CASSTRQERGKNIQYF
TRBV5-5	.	.	12	TRBJ2-5	TGTGCCAGCAGCTTGGCTCAAGAGACCCAGTACTTC	CASSLAQETQYF
TRBV30	.	few	15	TRBJ2-1	TGTGCCTGGAGTGTAATGGGGGCGGGCTACAATGAGCAGTTCTTC	CAWSVMGAGYNEQFF
TRBV5-1	.	.	16	TRBJ2-2	TGCGCCAGCAGCTTGGCGGTCCCCCTTGGGACCGGGGAGCTGTTTTTT	CASSLAVPLGTGELFF
TRBV7-8	.	.	15	TRBJ2-7	TGTGCCAGCAGTCGCCAGGCCGGGGCCTCCTACGAGCAGTACTTC	CASSRQAGASYEQYF
TRBV7-9	TRBD1	.	15	TRBJ2-7	TGTGCCAGCAGCCGAGGCACAGGGGGGCCCTACGAGCAGTACTTC	CASSRGTGGPYEQYF